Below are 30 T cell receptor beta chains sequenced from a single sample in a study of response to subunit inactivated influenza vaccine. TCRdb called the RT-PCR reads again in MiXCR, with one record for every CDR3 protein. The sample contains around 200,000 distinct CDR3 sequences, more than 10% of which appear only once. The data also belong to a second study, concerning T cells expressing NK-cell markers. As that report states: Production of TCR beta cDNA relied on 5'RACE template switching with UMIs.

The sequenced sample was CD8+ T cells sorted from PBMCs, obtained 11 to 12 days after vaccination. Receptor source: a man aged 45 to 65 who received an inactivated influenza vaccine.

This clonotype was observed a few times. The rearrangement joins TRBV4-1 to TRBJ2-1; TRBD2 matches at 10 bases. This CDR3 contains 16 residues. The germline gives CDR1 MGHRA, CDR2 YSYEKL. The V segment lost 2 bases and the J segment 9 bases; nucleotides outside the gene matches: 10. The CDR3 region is CASSQPSGLARGEQFF. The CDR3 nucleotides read TGCGCCAGCAGCCAACCATCGGGACTAGCGCGAGGTGAGCAGTTCTTC.

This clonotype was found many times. CDR3 region: CSVFLNTEAFF. The CDR3 bases are TGCAGCGTTTTCCTGAACACTGAAGCTTTCTTT. The gene calls are TRBV29-1 and TRBJ1-1; D gene ambiguous. CDR3 length: 11 residues. Germline lookup yields CDR1 SQVTM and CDR2 ANQGSEA. Trimming removed 5 bases at V and 0 bases at J, with 4 bases between.

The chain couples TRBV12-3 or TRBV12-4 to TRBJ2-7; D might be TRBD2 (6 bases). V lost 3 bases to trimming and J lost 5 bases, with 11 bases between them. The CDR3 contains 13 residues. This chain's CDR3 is CASSLEGSDEQYF. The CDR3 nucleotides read TGTGCCAGCAGTTTGGAGGGGAGTGACGAGCAGTACTTC.

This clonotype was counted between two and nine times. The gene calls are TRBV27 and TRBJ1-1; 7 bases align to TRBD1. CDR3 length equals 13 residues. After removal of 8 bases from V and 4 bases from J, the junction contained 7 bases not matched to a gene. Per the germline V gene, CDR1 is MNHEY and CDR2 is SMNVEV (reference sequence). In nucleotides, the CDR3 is TGTGCCAGCTCCACAGGGGTGGTCACTGAAGCTTTCTTT. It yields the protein CASSTGVVTEAFF.

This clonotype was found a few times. Here the CDR3 DNA reads TGTGCCAGCAGTCCACTGCCTAGCGGGGAATACGAGCAGTACTTC. This sequence encodes CASSPLPSGEYEQYF. The chain uses TRBV27 and TRBJ2-7, with 9 positions matching TRBD2. The CDR3 extends over 15 amino acids. The V and J ends lost 5 bases and 4 bases, in that order; junction bases with no gene match: 9. Germline values: CDR1 MNHEY, CDR2 SMNVEV (reference sequence).

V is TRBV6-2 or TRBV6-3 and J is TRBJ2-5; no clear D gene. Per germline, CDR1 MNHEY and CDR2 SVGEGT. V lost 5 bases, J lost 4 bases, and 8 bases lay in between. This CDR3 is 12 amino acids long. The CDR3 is CASSAPTETQYF. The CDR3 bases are TGTGCCAGCAGTGCCCCGACAGAGACCCAGTACTTC.

CDR3 region: CASSFNTYQPQHF. In DNA, the CDR3 is TGTGCCAGCAGTTTCAACACCTATCAGCCCCAGCATTTT. The gene calls are TRBV12-3 or TRBV12-4 and TRBJ1-5, with unresolved D. Trimming stripped 3 bases from V and 5 bases from J, with 8 bases between. CDR3 length equals 13 residues.

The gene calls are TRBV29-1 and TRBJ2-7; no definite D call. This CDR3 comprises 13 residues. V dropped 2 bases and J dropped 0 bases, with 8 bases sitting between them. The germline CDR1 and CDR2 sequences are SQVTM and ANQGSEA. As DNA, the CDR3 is TGCAGCGTTGAAAGCCCCGACTCCTACGAGCAGTACTTC. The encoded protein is CSVESPDSYEQYF.

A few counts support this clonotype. CDR3 nucleotide sequence: TGTGCCAGCGAAACCATATCCGGGACAGAACTATACGAGCAGTACTTC. Its translation is CASETISGTELYEQYF. The chain is built from TRBV28 and TRBJ2-7; 7 positions agree with TRBD1. The CDR3 loop spans 16 amino acids. Trimming removed 8 bases from V and 4 bases from J; junction bases left unmatched: 17. Germline V gene lookup returns CDR1 MDHEN and CDR2 SYDVKM.

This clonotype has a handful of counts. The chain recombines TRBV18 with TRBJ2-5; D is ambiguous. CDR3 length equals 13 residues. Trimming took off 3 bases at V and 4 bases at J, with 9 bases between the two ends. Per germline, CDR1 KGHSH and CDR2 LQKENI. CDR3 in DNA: TGTGCCAGCTCACCCTGGACGGTAGAGACCCAGTACTTC. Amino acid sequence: CASSPWTVETQYF.

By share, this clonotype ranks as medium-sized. CDR3 DNA sequence: TGTGCCAGCAGCTTAGAACAGGGAGCGCCCCTCCACTTT. It is translated as CASSLEQGAPLHF. The chain is built from TRBV7-9 and TRBJ1-6; D is possibly TRBD1 (6 bases). This CDR3 region has 13 residues. Germline-derived CDR1 and CDR2 are SEHNR and FQNEAQ (reference sequence). Trimming removed 1 base from V and 13 bases from J, with 11 bases in between. Full variable domain (outside the CDR3, taken from reference TRBV7-9 and TRBJ1-6): DTGVSQNPRHKITKRGQNVTFRCDPISEHNRLYWYRQTLGQGPEFLTYFQNEAQLEKSRLLSDRFSAERPKGSFSTLEIQRTEQGDSAMYLCASSLEQGAPLHFGNGTRLTVT.

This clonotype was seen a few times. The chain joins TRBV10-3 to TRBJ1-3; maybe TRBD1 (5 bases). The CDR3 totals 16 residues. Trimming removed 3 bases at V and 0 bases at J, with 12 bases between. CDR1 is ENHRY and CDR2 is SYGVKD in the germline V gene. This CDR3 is CAISEGPGGSGNTIYF. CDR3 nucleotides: TGTGCCATCAGTGAAGGGCCGGGGGGCTCTGGAAACACCATATATTTT.

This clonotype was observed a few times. The CDR3: CASSPGKGYEQYF. The CDR3 DNA sequence: TGTGCCAGCAGCCCGGGTAAGGGCTACGAGCAGTACTTC. The V gene is TRBV12-3 or TRBV12-4, the J gene TRBJ2-7; no clear D. The CDR3 spans 13 residues. The ends were cut back, 6 bases at V and 3 bases at J, with 12 bases in the middle.

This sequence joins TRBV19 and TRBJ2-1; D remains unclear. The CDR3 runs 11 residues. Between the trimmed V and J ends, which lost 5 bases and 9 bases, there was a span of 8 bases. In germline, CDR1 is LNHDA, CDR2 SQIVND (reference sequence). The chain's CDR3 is CASSVAGEQFF. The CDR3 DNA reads TGTGCCAGTAGTGTAGCCGGTGAGCAGTTCTTC.

CDR3 sequence reads: CSARYTGPPRDEQFF. CDR3 DNA: TGCAGTGCTAGATACACTGGACCACCCCGGGATGAGCAGTTCTTC. V and J are TRBV20-1 and TRBJ2-1; no definite D call. Trimming left V 2 bases short and J 8 bases short, with 19 bases between. This CDR3 is built from 15 residues. Looked up from germline, CDR1 is DFQATT and CDR2 is SNEGSKA (reference sequence).

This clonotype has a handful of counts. The CDR3 DNA sequence: TGTGCCAGCAGCCCGGACAGGGGGGACGACGAGCAGTACTTC. Residues: CASSPDRGDDEQYF. V gene TRBV28 combines with J gene TRBJ2-7; 10 nucleotides match TRBD1. The germline V gene encodes CDR1 MDHEN and CDR2 SYDVKM. The V segment lost 6 bases and the J segment 5 bases; nucleotides outside the gene matches: 7. CDR3 length equals 14 residues.

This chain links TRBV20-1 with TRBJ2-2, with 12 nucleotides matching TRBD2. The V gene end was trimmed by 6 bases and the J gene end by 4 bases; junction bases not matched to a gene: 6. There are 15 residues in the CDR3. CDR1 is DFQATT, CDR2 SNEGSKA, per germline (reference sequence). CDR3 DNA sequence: TGCAGTGCCCGACTAGCGGGAGTGGGCACCGGGGAGCTGTTTTTT. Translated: CSARLAGVGTGELFF.

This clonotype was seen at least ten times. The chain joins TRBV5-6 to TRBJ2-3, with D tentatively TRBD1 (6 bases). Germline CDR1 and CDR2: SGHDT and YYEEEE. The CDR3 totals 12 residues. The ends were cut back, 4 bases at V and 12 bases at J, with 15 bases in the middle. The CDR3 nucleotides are TGTGCCAGCAGCCTCTGGGGGCAGGGTCAGTATTTT. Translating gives CASSLWGQGQYF.

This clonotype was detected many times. CDR3 DNA sequence: TGCAGCGTTGAAGATGGTGGGGCTAATGAAAAACTGTTTTTT. Translated: CSVEDGGANEKLFF. The chain couples TRBV29-1 to TRBJ1-4, with D unresolved. CDR3 size: 14 residues. Trimming removed 0 bases at V and 3 bases at J, with 8 bases between. Germline V lookup: CDR1 SQVTM, CDR2 ANQGSEA.

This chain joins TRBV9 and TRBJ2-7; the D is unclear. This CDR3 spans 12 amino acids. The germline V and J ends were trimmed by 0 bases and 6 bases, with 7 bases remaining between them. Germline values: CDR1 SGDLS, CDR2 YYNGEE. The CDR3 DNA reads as TGTGCCAGCAGCGTAGTCGGCGGCGAGCAGTACTTC. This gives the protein CASSVVGGEQYF.

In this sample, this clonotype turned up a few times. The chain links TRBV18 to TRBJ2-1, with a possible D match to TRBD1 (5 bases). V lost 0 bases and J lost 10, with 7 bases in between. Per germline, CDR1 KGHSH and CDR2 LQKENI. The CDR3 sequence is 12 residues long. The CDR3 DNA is TGTGCCAGCTCACCACCGGGGCGGGAGCAGTTCTTC. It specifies CASSPPGREQFF.

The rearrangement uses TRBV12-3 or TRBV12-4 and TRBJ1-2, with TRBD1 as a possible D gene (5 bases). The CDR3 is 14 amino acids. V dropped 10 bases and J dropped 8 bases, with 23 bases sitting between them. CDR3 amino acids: CATTLEARRGGYTF. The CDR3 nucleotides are TGTGCCACGACCCTTGAGGCTAGGAGGGGAGGCTACACCTTC.

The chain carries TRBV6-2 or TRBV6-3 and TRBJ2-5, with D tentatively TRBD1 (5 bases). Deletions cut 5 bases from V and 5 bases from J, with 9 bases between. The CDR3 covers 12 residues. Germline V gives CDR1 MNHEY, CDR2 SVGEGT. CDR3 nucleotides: TGTGCCAGCAGTACCCCAGGGGAGACCCAGTACTTC. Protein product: CASSTPGETQYF.

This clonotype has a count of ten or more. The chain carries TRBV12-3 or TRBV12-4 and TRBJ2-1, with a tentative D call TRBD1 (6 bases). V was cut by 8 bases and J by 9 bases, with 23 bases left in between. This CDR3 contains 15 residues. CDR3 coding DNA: TGTGCCAGCCTACAGGGAAGTTCTATCTCGGGTGAGCAGTTCTTC. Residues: CASLQGSSISGEQFF.

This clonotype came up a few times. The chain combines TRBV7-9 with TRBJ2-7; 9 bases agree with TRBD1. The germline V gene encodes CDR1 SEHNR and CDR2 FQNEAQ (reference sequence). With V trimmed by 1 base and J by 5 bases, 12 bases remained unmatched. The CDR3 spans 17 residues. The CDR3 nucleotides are TGTGCCAGCAGCTTAGGAAACCCGGGACAGGGCTCTCACGAGCAGTACTTC. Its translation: CASSLGNPGQGSHEQYF.

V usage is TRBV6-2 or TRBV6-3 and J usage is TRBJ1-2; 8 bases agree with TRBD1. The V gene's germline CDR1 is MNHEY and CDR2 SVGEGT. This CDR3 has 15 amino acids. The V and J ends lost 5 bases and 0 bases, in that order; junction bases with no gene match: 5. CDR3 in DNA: TGTGCCAGCAGTGATAACAGGGGGACTAACTATGGCTACACCTTC. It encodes CASSDNRGTNYGYTF.

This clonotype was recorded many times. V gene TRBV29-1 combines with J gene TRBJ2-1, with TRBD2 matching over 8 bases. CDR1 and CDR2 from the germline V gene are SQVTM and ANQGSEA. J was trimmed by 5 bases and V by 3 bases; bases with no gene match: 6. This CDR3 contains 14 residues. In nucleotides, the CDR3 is TGCAGCGTTGATGGGACTAGGACGGACAATGAGCAGTTCTTC. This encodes CSVDGTRTDNEQFF.

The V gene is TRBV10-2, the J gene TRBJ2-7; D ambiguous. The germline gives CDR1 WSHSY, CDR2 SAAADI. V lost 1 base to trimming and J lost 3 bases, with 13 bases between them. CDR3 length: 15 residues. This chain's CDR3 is CASSELATNVYEQYF. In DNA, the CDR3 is TGCGCCAGCAGTGAGTTAGCAACAAACGTCTACGAGCAGTACTTC.

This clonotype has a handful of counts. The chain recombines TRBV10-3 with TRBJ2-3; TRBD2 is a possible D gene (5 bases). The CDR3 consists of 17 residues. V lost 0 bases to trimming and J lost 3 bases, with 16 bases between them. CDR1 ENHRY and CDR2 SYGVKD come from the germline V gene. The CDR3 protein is CAISESWKAGGTDTQYF. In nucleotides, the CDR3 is TGTGCCATCAGTGAGTCATGGAAGGCGGGCGGAACAGATACGCAGTATTTT.

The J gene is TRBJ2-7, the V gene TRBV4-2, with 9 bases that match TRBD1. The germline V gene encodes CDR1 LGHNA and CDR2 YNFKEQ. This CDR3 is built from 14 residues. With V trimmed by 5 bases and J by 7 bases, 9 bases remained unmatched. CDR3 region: CASSDRDRAREQYF. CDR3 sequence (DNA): TGTGCCAGCAGCGACCGGGACAGGGCGAGAGAGCAGTACTTC.